This T cell receptor (beta chain) was identified during a study of blood T cells in healthy people across ages. The CDR3 consists of 14 residues. Germline CDR1 and CDR2: SGHKS and YYEKEE (reference sequence). With V trimmed by 5 bases and J by 4 bases, 6 bases remained unmatched. Isolation of PBMCs gave at least 7 million cells per sample. Next came a second PCR, run for about 7 to 12 cycles, which used a sample-barcoded 5' primer along with a J-beta primer mix. Each CDR3 protein gets one entry after TCRdb re-called the 5' RACE reads with MiXCR. The sample lists some 900,000 distinct CDR3 sequences, around 46% occurring once.

Sequencing was performed on blood. V is TRBV5-5 and J is TRBJ2-3; TRBD2 matches 8 bases. The TCR was taken from a man aged 25-45 years in good health. CDR3 in DNA: TGTGCCAGCAGTCGGCGGGGGGCCTCAGATACGCAGTATTTT. Translating it yields CASSRRGASDTQYF.